This is a list of T cell receptor beta chains from one sample in a study of T cells after yellow fever vaccination. TCRdb used MiXCR to reprocess the 5' RACE reads, holding one entry per CDR3 protein. Of 350,000 to 450,000 distinct CDR3 sequences in the sample, 15% to 20% are singletons; the top ten hold 15% to 20%. Sequences were derived from PBMCs, sampled before the yellow fever booster vaccination. Source of these receptors: a man in his late teens or twenties who received the YFV17D yellow fever vaccine. The CDR3 runs from the conserved cysteine through the conserved F or W. Fields, in order: J gene, V gene, D gene, clone size, CDR3 protein, CDR3 DNA. A D gene is named only where the DNA matches it firmly. Only some rows state a clone size, as once, few, many or a class for expanded clones.

j_gene: TRBJ2-2; v_gene: TRBV27; d_gene: TRBD2; abundance: -; CDR3aa: CASTRGGDTGELFF; CDR3nt: TGTGCCAGTACCCGGGGGGGGGACACCGGGGAGCTGTTTTTT
j_gene: TRBJ1-1; v_gene: TRBV11-2; d_gene: -; abundance: -; CDR3aa: CASSLGGGSLTEAFF; CDR3nt: TGTGCCAGCAGCTTAGGGGGGGGCAGCCTCACTGAAGCTTTCTTT
j_gene: TRBJ2-5; v_gene: TRBV7-9; d_gene: TRBD1; abundance: -; CDR3aa: CASSPRGGLAETQYF; CDR3nt: TGTGCCAGCAGTCCACGAGGGGGCCTGGCAGAGACCCAGTACTTC
j_gene: TRBJ1-2; v_gene: TRBV3-1; d_gene: -; abundance: -; CDR3aa: CASSQIGTGPGGYTF; CDR3nt: TGTGCCAGCAGCCAAATTGGTACGGGGCCAGGTGGCTACACCTTC
j_gene: TRBJ1-3; v_gene: TRBV6-6; d_gene: TRBD1; abundance: -; CDR3aa: CASRRTGAGNTIYF; CDR3nt: TGTGCCAGCAGGAGAACAGGGGCTGGAAACACCATATATTTT
j_gene: TRBJ2-3; v_gene: TRBV9; d_gene: -; abundance: few; CDR3aa: CASSQSFDTQYF; CDR3nt: TGTGCCAGCAGCCAAAGCTTCGATACGCAGTATTTT
j_gene: TRBJ2-3; v_gene: TRBV6-1; d_gene: -; abundance: -; CDR3aa: CASSRRPGGTGILDTQYF; CDR3nt: TGTGCCAGCAGTCGCCGTCCCGGTGGCACAGGGATTTTAGATACGCAGTATTTT
j_gene: TRBJ2-7; v_gene: TRBV4-1; d_gene: TRBD1; abundance: few; CDR3aa: CASSPSRTGNEQYF; CDR3nt: TGCGCCAGCAGCCCTTCGCGGACAGGGAACGAGCAGTACTTC
j_gene: TRBJ1-1; v_gene: TRBV6-2/TRBV6-3; d_gene: -; abundance: -; CDR3aa: CASSYSGGVEAFF; CDR3nt: TGTGCCAGCAGTTACTCGGGGGGCGTCGAAGCTTTCTTT
j_gene: TRBJ1-6; v_gene: TRBV20-1; d_gene: -; abundance: -; CDR3aa: CSASREVDSPLHF; CDR3nt: TGCAGTGCTAGCAGGGAGGTTGATTCACCCCTCCACTTT
j_gene: TRBJ1-6; v_gene: TRBV12-5; d_gene: TRBD1; abundance: few; CDR3aa: CASTPYGQGVSPLHF; CDR3nt: TGTGCTAGTACTCCTTACGGACAGGGGGTATCACCCCTCCACTTT
j_gene: TRBJ2-5; v_gene: TRBV7-8; d_gene: -; abundance: -; CDR3aa: CASSLEYRGGGETQYF; CDR3nt: TGTGCCAGCAGCTTAGAGTACAGGGGAGGCGGGGAGACCCAGTACTTC
j_gene: TRBJ2-4; v_gene: TRBV4-3; d_gene: TRBD2; abundance: -; CDR3aa: CASSQGATGGNIQYF; CDR3nt: TGCGCCAGCAGCCAGGGGGCCACGGGGGGGAACATTCAGTACTTC
j_gene: TRBJ1-1; v_gene: TRBV12-3/TRBV12-4; d_gene: -; abundance: -; CDR3aa: CASSWTGRGEAFF; CDR3nt: TGTGCCAGCAGTTGGACGGGCAGAGGAGAAGCTTTCTTT
j_gene: TRBJ2-7; v_gene: TRBV6-2/TRBV6-3; d_gene: TRBD1; abundance: -; CDR3aa: CASTDPPPGQYYYEQYF; CDR3nt: TGTGCCAGCACCGACCCCCCCCCGGGACAGTATTACTACGAGCAGTACTTC
j_gene: TRBJ1-5; v_gene: TRBV2; d_gene: TRBD1; abundance: few; CDR3aa: CASSVRQGRSNQPQHF; CDR3nt: TGTGCCAGCAGTGTACGACAGGGCAGGAGCAATCAGCCCCAGCATTTT
j_gene: TRBJ1-2; v_gene: TRBV7-9; d_gene: -; abundance: few; CDR3aa: CASSSPQGSNYGYTF; CDR3nt: TGTGCCAGCAGCTCACCACAGGGCTCTAACTATGGCTACACCTTC
j_gene: TRBJ2-1; v_gene: TRBV7-9; d_gene: -; abundance: few; CDR3aa: CASSLGGAQGGARSYNEQFF; CDR3nt: TGTGCCAGCAGCCTAGGAGGGGCACAAGGGGGGGCTAGGTCCTACAATGAGCAGTTCTTC
j_gene: TRBJ1-1; v_gene: TRBV5-1; d_gene: -; abundance: few; CDR3aa: CASSLGDSILTEAFF; CDR3nt: TGCGCCAGCAGCTTGGGTGACAGCATTCTCACTGAAGCTTTCTTT
j_gene: TRBJ2-1; v_gene: TRBV7-2; d_gene: -; abundance: -; CDR3aa: CASTTDTSYNEQFF; CDR3nt: TGTGCCAGCACCACGGACACCTCCTACAATGAGCAGTTCTTC
j_gene: TRBJ2-1; v_gene: TRBV7-6; d_gene: TRBD2; abundance: few; CDR3aa: CASSRKVGGGLREQFF; CDR3nt: TGTGCCAGCAGCAGAAAGGTCGGGGGGGGTCTCAGGGAGCAGTTCTTC
j_gene: TRBJ2-7; v_gene: TRBV4-3; d_gene: -; abundance: -; CDR3aa: CASSQGWDSYEQYF; CDR3nt: TGCGCCAGCAGCCAAGGGTGGGACTCCTACGAGCAGTACTTC
j_gene: TRBJ1-5; v_gene: TRBV9; d_gene: -; abundance: -; CDR3aa: CASSARGDTWEPQHF; CDR3nt: TGTGCCAGCAGCGCCCGTGGGGACACCTGGGAGCCCCAGCATTTT
j_gene: TRBJ1-1; v_gene: TRBV29-1; d_gene: -; abundance: few; CDR3aa: CSVKGLNTEAFF; CDR3nt: TGCAGCGTAAAGGGTCTGAACACTGAAGCTTTCTTT
j_gene: TRBJ2-5; v_gene: TRBV9; d_gene: TRBD2; abundance: -; CDR3aa: CASSATSGFQETQYF; CDR3nt: TGTGCCAGCAGCGCGACTAGCGGGTTCCAAGAGACCCAGTACTTC
j_gene: TRBJ1-2; v_gene: TRBV12-3/TRBV12-4; d_gene: TRBD1; abundance: -; CDR3aa: CASSHQGAANYGYTF; CDR3nt: TGTGCCAGCAGCCACCAGGGGGCTGCCAACTATGGCTACACCTTC
j_gene: TRBJ2-7; v_gene: TRBV20-1; d_gene: -; abundance: few; CDR3aa: CSAKPPGSGEQYF; CDR3nt: TGCAGTGCCAAACCCCCGGGCTCGGGGGAGCAGTACTTC
j_gene: TRBJ2-3; v_gene: TRBV4-1; d_gene: TRBD2; abundance: -; CDR3aa: CASSGLVDSGSQKQAQYF; CDR3nt: TGCGCCAGCAGCGGCCTGGTTGATAGCGGGAGTCAAAAGCAAGCGCAGTATTTT
j_gene: TRBJ1-1; v_gene: TRBV28; d_gene: -; abundance: few; CDR3aa: CASSIGSFPAFF; CDR3nt: TGTGCCAGCAGCATAGGGAGCTTTCCTGCTTTCTTT
j_gene: TRBJ1-1; v_gene: TRBV5-1; d_gene: -; abundance: few; CDR3aa: CASARSLNTEAFF; CDR3nt: TGCGCCAGCGCTAGAAGCCTGAACACTGAAGCTTTCTTT
j_gene: TRBJ1-4; v_gene: TRBV12-3/TRBV12-4; d_gene: -; abundance: -; CDR3aa: CASSFGTNEEKLFF; CDR3nt: TGTGCCAGCAGTTTCGGGACAAATGAGGAAAAACTGTTTTTT
j_gene: TRBJ1-1; v_gene: TRBV6-5; d_gene: TRBD1; abundance: few; CDR3aa: CASRKGQGLDFF; CDR3nt: TGTGCCAGCAGGAAGGGACAGGGTTTGGATTTCTTT
j_gene: TRBJ2-2; v_gene: TRBV9; d_gene: -; abundance: few; CDR3aa: CASSVAKGELFF; CDR3nt: TGTGCCAGCAGCGTAGCAAAGGGGGAGCTGTTTTTT
j_gene: TRBJ2-3; v_gene: TRBV2; d_gene: -; abundance: -; CDR3aa: CASRVADTQYF; CDR3nt: TGTGCCAGCAGAGTGGCAGATACGCAGTATTTT
j_gene: TRBJ2-2; v_gene: TRBV4-1; d_gene: -; abundance: few; CDR3aa: CASSHGQLSRRSGELFF; CDR3nt: TGCGCCAGCAGCCACGGACAGCTCAGCAGGCGCTCCGGGGAGCTGTTTTTT
j_gene: TRBJ1-4; v_gene: TRBV5-1; d_gene: TRBD1; abundance: many; CDR3aa: CASSLGQGGEKLFF; CDR3nt: TGTGCCAGCAGTCTGGGACAGGGAGGGGAAAAACTGTTTTTT
j_gene: TRBJ2-5; v_gene: TRBV6-5; d_gene: -; abundance: few; CDR3aa: CASSFWGRTSGTQYF; CDR3nt: TGTGCCAGCAGTTTCTGGGGCCGGACCTCGGGGACCCAGTACTTC
j_gene: TRBJ2-5; v_gene: TRBV25-1; d_gene: TRBD1; abundance: -; CDR3aa: CASSRDRGGQETQYF; CDR3nt: TGTGCCAGCAGTAGGGACAGGGGCGGCCAAGAGACCCAGTACTTC
j_gene: TRBJ1-6; v_gene: TRBV7-2; d_gene: -; abundance: -; CDR3aa: CASSQTGWNSPLHF; CDR3nt: TGTGCCAGCAGCCAAACAGGGTGGAATTCACCCCTCCACTTT
j_gene: TRBJ1-5; v_gene: TRBV6-2/TRBV6-3; d_gene: -; abundance: -; CDR3aa: CASSYPVNQPQHF; CDR3nt: TGTGCCAGCAGTTACCCGGTGAATCAGCCCCAGCATTTT
j_gene: TRBJ2-2; v_gene: TRBV7-9; d_gene: TRBD1; abundance: -; CDR3aa: CASSPPGTENTGELFF; CDR3nt: TGTGCCAGCAGCCCCCCCGGGACAGAGAACACCGGGGAGCTGTTTTTT
j_gene: TRBJ2-3; v_gene: TRBV6-5; d_gene: -; abundance: -; CDR3aa: CASSYIAGDYPDTQYF; CDR3nt: TGTGCCAGCAGTTACATAGCAGGGGATTACCCAGATACGCAGTATTTT
j_gene: TRBJ2-5; v_gene: TRBV5-1; d_gene: -; abundance: few; CDR3aa: CASSLALGSLTQETQYF; CDR3nt: TGCGCCAGCAGCTTGGCGCTTGGCAGCTTAACTCAAGAGACCCAGTACTTC
j_gene: TRBJ1-1; v_gene: TRBV5-4; d_gene: -; abundance: -; CDR3aa: CASSLGPTDGSAFF; CDR3nt: TGTGCCAGCAGCTTGGGGCCGACCGACGGTTCCGCTTTCTTT
j_gene: TRBJ1-1; v_gene: TRBV5-4; d_gene: -; abundance: few; CDR3aa: CASSPGPSHRGTEAFF; CDR3nt: TGTGCCAGCAGCCCCGGCCCCTCCCACCGGGGGACTGAAGCTTTCTTT
j_gene: TRBJ1-1; v_gene: TRBV5-1; d_gene: TRBD1; abundance: few; CDR3aa: CASSRTAGGENTEAFF; CDR3nt: TGCGCCAGCAGCCGGACTGCAGGGGGCGAGAACACTGAAGCTTTCTTT
j_gene: TRBJ2-2; v_gene: TRBV7-2; d_gene: -; abundance: -; CDR3aa: CASSPPGRGTNTGELFF; CDR3nt: TGTGCCAGCAGCCCGCCCGGGCGAGGGACCAACACCGGGGAGCTGTTTTTT
j_gene: TRBJ2-1; v_gene: TRBV4-2; d_gene: -; abundance: many; CDR3aa: CASSQEGRNEQFF; CDR3nt: TGTGCCAGCAGCCAAGAAGGCAGAAATGAGCAGTTCTTC
j_gene: TRBJ2-7; v_gene: TRBV7-8; d_gene: -; abundance: -; CDR3aa: CASSLSQGLSYEQYF; CDR3nt: TGTGCCAGCAGCTTAAGCCAGGGGCTCTCCTACGAGCAGTACTTC
j_gene: TRBJ1-1; v_gene: TRBV4-1; d_gene: -; abundance: -; CDR3aa: CASSLRQEAFF; CDR3nt: TGCGCCAGCAGCTTACGACAGGAAGCTTTCTTT
j_gene: TRBJ1-1; v_gene: TRBV7-6; d_gene: -; abundance: few; CDR3aa: CASSRVRGEAFF; CDR3nt: TGTGCCAGCAGCAGAGTCAGGGGTGAAGCTTTCTTT
j_gene: TRBJ1-1; v_gene: TRBV7-2; d_gene: -; abundance: -; CDR3aa: CASRGYRDTEAFF; CDR3nt: TGTGCCAGCAGGGGCTACAGGGACACTGAAGCTTTCTTT
j_gene: TRBJ1-6; v_gene: TRBV5-1; d_gene: -; abundance: few; CDR3aa: CASSLRGVAPLHF; CDR3nt: TGCGCCAGCAGCTTGAGGGGGGTAGCACCCCTCCACTTT
j_gene: TRBJ1-3; v_gene: TRBV20-1; d_gene: -; abundance: -; CDR3aa: CSARPVDQGGNTIYF; CDR3nt: TGCAGTGCTAGACCCGTTGATCAGGGTGGAAACACCATATATTTT
j_gene: TRBJ2-6; v_gene: TRBV30; d_gene: TRBD1; abundance: -; CDR3aa: CARRQGMLAGANVLTF; CDR3nt: TGTGCGCGCCGACAGGGAATGCTGGCTGGGGCCAACGTCCTGACTTTC
j_gene: TRBJ1-6; v_gene: TRBV27; d_gene: -; abundance: few; CDR3aa: CASSWRVYSPLHF; CDR3nt: TGTGCCAGCAGTTGGCGGGTTTATTCACCCCTCCACTTT
j_gene: TRBJ2-3; v_gene: TRBV6-5; d_gene: -; abundance: -; CDR3aa: CASSSSGTGTDTQYF; CDR3nt: TGTGCCAGCAGCTCTAGCGGGACAGGGACAGATACGCAGTATTTT
j_gene: TRBJ1-2; v_gene: TRBV5-1; d_gene: TRBD1; abundance: -; CDR3aa: CASSTETGEYGYTF; CDR3nt: TGCGCCAGCAGCACAGAGACAGGGGAGTATGGCTACACCTTC
j_gene: TRBJ2-3; v_gene: TRBV7-2; d_gene: TRBD1; abundance: many; CDR3aa: CASARDRDTDTQYF; CDR3nt: TGTGCCAGTGCCCGGGACAGGGACACAGATACGCAGTATTTT